The 17 T cell receptor beta chains listed next were all sequenced from one sample in a study of cytomegalovirus exposure and HLA in healthy donors. Vbeta (60) and Jbeta (13) primers were used in the PCR. TCRdb's table, derived via immunoSEQ multiplex PCR, lists solely in-frame clones and lacks some. Of 160,000 or so clones listed, 81% are singletons. Material: PBMCs. The origin of the receptors is a woman in her forties or fifties in good health and CMV-seronegative.

The rearrangement joins TRBV29-1 to TRBJ2-7, with 8 bases aligning to TRBD2. Germline-derived CDR1 and CDR2 are SQVTM and ANQGSEA. The V segment lost 2 bases and the J segment 2 bases; nucleotides outside the gene matches: 5. The CDR3 loop spans 14 amino acids. The CDR3 sequence: CSVETGGIPYEQYF. CDR3 nucleotide sequence: TGCAGCGTTGAAACGGGGGGGATCCCCTACGAGCAGTACTTC.

The V gene is TRBV6-1, the J gene TRBJ2-3, with TRBD1 identical over 9 bases. The germline gives CDR1 MNHNS, CDR2 SASEGT. This CDR3 is built from 14 residues. V lost 5 bases and J lost 6; bases outside the gene matches: 6. CDR3 nucleotides: TGTGCCAGCAGTCCGGGACAGGGTAGGGATACGCAGTATTTT. Translating gives CASSPGQGRDTQYF.

The chain recombines TRBV4-3 with TRBJ1-5; D remains ambiguous. Trimming took 0 bases from V and 5 from J, leaving 11 bases between them. CDR3 length: 15 amino acids. Germline V gives CDR1 LGHNA, CDR2 YSLEER. The CDR3 region is CASSQDLREDQPQHF. For the CDR3, the DNA is TGCGCCAGCAGCCAAGATCTTCGAGAGGATCAGCCCCAGCATTTT.

On this clone: Different DNA sequences within this sample yield the same CDR3. This CDR3 reads CASSFGGSNQPQHF. As DNA, the CDR3 is TGTGCCAGCAGTTTCGGGGGTAGCAATCAGCCCCAGCATTTT. The J gene is TRBJ1-5, the V gene TRBV27, with D possibly TRBD1 on 5 matching bases. Trimming cost V 3 bases and J 0 bases, with 6 bases left between them. The V gene's germline CDR1 is MNHEY and CDR2 SMNVEV (reference sequence). The CDR3 spans 14 residues.

The J gene is TRBJ2-1, the V gene TRBV5-4; 10 nucleotides align to TRBD2. Trimming at V came to 1 base and at J to 4 bases, leaving 5 bases not matched to a gene. Germline lookup yields CDR1 SGHNT and CDR2 YYREEE (reference sequence). This CDR3 region has 16 residues. In nucleotides, the CDR3 is TGTGCCAGCAGCTTGAAACTAGCGGGGCTGTACAATGAGCAGTTCTTC. Its protein product is CASSLKLAGLYNEQFF.

The chain employs TRBV5-1 and TRBJ1-1; D remains unclear. Germline CDR1 SGHRS, CDR2 YFSETQ. There are 15 residues in the CDR3. Trimming took 4 bases from V and 8 from J, leaving 21 bases between them. CDR3 DNA: TGCGCCAGCAGCCCCCTGGGAGGAGGTTTCTTGGAAGCTTTCTTT. This gives the protein CASSPLGGGFLEAFF.

The chain carries TRBV25-1 and TRBJ2-1, with TRBD1 identical over 7 bases. CDR3 length equals 14 residues. Germline loops: CDR1 MGHDK, CDR2 SYGVNS. Trimming removed 4 bases from V and 6 bases from J; junction bases left unmatched: 6. The CDR3 DNA is TGTGCCAGCAGTGGTGACAGGGTTGGCAATGAGCAGTTCTTC. Translation gives CASSGDRVGNEQFF.

The V gene is TRBV5-4, the J gene TRBJ1-1, with 9 bases lining up with TRBD1. This CDR3 spans 14 amino acids. J was trimmed by 4 bases and V by 4 bases; bases with no gene match: 5. Germline CDR1 and CDR2: SGHNT and YYREEE (reference sequence). DNA for the CDR3: TGTGCCAGCAGCATGGACAGGGGATCCACTGAAGCTTTCTTT. Translated, it gives CASSMDRGSTEAFF. The complete variable domain, with remaining parts taken from reference TRBV5-4 and TRBJ1-1, reads ETGVTQSPTHLIKTRGQQVTLRCSSQSGHNTVSWYQQALGQGPQFIFQYYREEENGRGNFPPRFSGLQFPNYSSELNVNALELDDSALYLCASSMDRGSTEAFFGQGTRLTVV.

The chain links TRBV27 to TRBJ2-1; D is possibly TRBD2 (6 bases). CDR3 length: 15 residues. From germline, CDR1 is MNHEY and CDR2 SMNVEV (reference sequence). V gave up 6 bases and J gave up 7 bases, with 19 bases separating them. The CDR3 loop reads CASSPRDSLGNEQFF. The CDR3 DNA reads TGTGCCAGCAGCCCCCGGGACTCCTTGGGGAATGAGCAGTTCTTC.

This clone came up a few times. The V gene is TRBV5-4, the J gene TRBJ1-1; perhaps TRBD1 as D (5 bases). V dropped 2 bases and J dropped 0 bases, with 11 bases sitting between them. CDR1 and CDR2 from the germline V gene are SGHNT and YYREEE (reference sequence). The CDR3 is made up of 15 amino acids. CDR3 residues: CASSFGGVVNTEAFF. The CDR3 nucleotides are TGTGCCAGCAGCTTCGGGGGGGTGGTGAACACTGAAGCTTTCTTT.

The rearrangement links TRBV7-3 to TRBJ1-1; D is perhaps TRBD1 (5 bases). V lost 5 bases, J lost 4 bases, and 23 bases lay in between. The CDR3 totals 17 residues. Germline V gives CDR1 SGHTA, CDR2 FQGTGA. CDR3 sequence (DNA): TGTGCCAGCAGCCCGAGTGGGCAGGGAGGTGGTCGCACTGAAGCTTTCTTT. Residues: CASSPSGQGGGRTEAFF.

The V call is TRBV7-9, the J call TRBJ1-3, with a tentative D call TRBD1 (6 bases). The V end was cut by 4 bases, the J end by 0 bases, with 13 bases between. Germline-derived CDR1 and CDR2 are SEHNR and FQNEAQ (reference sequence). The CDR3 has 16 residues. The CDR3 coding sequence is TGTGCCAGCAGCTCATGGAAGGACAGCTCTGGAAACACCATATATTTT. This encodes CASSSWKDSSGNTIYF.

The gene calls are TRBV5-6 and TRBJ2-3; 8 bases agree with TRBD2. Losses at the gene ends were 6 bases for V and 7 bases for J; bases not matched to a gene: 13. CDR3 size: 15 residues. The germline V gene has CDR1 SGHDT and CDR2 YYEEEE. The CDR3 DNA reads as TGTGCCAGCACCTCCCCGCGGGAGGAAAGAAATACGCAGTATTTT. It specifies CASTSPREERNTQYF.

The V call is TRBV10-3, the J call TRBJ2-5; TRBD2 is a possible D gene (6 bases). The CDR3 length is 11 residues. Between the trimmed V and J ends, which lost 6 bases and 5 bases, there was a span of 7 bases. Germline V gene data show CDR1 as ENHRY and CDR2 as SYGVKD. CDR3 amino acids: CAIRGGETQYF. DNA of the CDR3: TGTGCCATCAGGGGAGGTGAGACCCAGTACTTC.

The chain links TRBV2 to TRBJ1-1; 8 nucleotides align to TRBD1. CDR3 size: 14 residues. Germline CDR1 and CDR2: SNHLY and FYNNEI. After removal of 10 bases from V and 6 bases from J, the junction contained 13 bases not matched to a gene. The CDR3 nucleotides are TGTGCCACCTCCGTGGGACAGGCCTACTCTGAAGCTTTCTTT. Translation gives CATSVGQAYSEAFF.

V usage is TRBV28 and J usage is TRBJ1-1, with D unclear. CDR1 MDHEN and CDR2 SYDVKM come from the germline V gene. The CDR3 has 12 amino acids. Between the trimmed V and J ends, which lost 7 bases and 11 bases, there was a span of 17 bases. The CDR3 DNA sequence: TGTGCCAGCACCCTCCACCCTGAGGGCGCTTTCTTT. Residues: CASTLHPEGAFF.

This clone was counted once. V gene TRBV19 combines with J gene TRBJ1-2, with D possibly TRBD1 on 5 matching bases. Germline V gives CDR1 LNHDA, CDR2 SQIVND (reference sequence). This CDR3 spans 14 amino acids. V shed 3 bases and J shed 0 bases, with 8 bases lying between them. This CDR3 is CASSIRTSNYGYTF. The CDR3 nucleotides read TGTGCCAGTAGTATTAGGACATCTAACTATGGCTACACCTTC.